The sequence of this T cell receptor beta chain was determined in a study of T cells in localized non-small cell lung cancer. Study conclusions and caveats: Detection in adjacent lung was observed for a median 57 of the top 100 tumor clones.

Produced via immunoSEQ multiplex PCR; TCRdb's table is partial and in-frame only. The sample has around 1,400 clones; roughly a quarter are singletons. V shed 3 bases and J shed 2 bases, with 11 bases lying between them. The CDR3 consists of 14 residues. From germline, CDR1 is SGHNT and CDR2 YENEEA. By sample fraction, this clone is medium-sized (0.01 to 0.1%). Its antigen is still unknown. The specimen comprised normal lung tissue next to the tumor, sampled before any cancer treatment. This clonotype originated in a woman aged 18-49 years with stage III lung adenocarcinoma. The chain employs TRBV11-3 and TRBJ2-7; maybe TRBD1 (5 bases). This chain's CDR3 is CASSLKGKPYEQYF. The CDR3 coding sequence is TGTGCCAGCAGCTTGAAGGGGAAACCCTACGAGCAGTACTTC.